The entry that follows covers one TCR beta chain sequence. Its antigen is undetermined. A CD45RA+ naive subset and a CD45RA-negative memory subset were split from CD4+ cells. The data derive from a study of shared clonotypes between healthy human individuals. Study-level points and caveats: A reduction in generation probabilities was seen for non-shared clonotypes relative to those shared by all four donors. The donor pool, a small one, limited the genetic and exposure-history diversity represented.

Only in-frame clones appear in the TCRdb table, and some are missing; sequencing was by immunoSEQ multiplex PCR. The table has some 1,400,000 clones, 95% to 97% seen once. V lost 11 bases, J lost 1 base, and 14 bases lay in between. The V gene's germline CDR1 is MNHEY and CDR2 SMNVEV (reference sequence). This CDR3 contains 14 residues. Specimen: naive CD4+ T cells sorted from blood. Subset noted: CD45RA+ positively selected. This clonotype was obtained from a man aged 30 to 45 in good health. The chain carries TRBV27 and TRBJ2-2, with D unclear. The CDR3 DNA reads TGTGCCTGCCGAGAGACGGTGAACACCGGGGAGCTGTTTTTT. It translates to CACRETVNTGELFF.